The rows below give T cell receptor beta chains drawn from one sample of a study of blood T cell repertoires in COVID-19. This table comes from immunoSEQ multiplex PCR, and its TCRdb copy is limited to in-frame clones, with some not included. The data hold about 260,000 clones, with approximately 88% observed a single time. The source material was peripheral blood. These TCRs come from a woman aged 65 to 85 with COVID-19, enrolled during active disease. CDR3s include the opening cysteine and the closing phenylalanine or tryptophan. Each record gives: J gene, V gene, clone size, D gene, CDR3 DNA, CDR3 protein. D genes are given only for firm matches. Not every row has a clone size; where given, it reads once, few, many or a size class.

J gene: TRBJ1-2
V gene: TRBV19
clone size: .
D gene: .
CDR3 DNA: TGTGCCAGTAGTACCAGCCAGGACTATGGCTACACCTTC
CDR3 protein: CASSTSQDYGYTF

J gene: TRBJ1-2
V gene: TRBV2
clone size: .
D gene: .
CDR3 DNA: TGTGCCAGCAGTAGGGAGGGGGTAGGCGGCTACACCTTC
CDR3 protein: CASSREGVGGYTF

J gene: TRBJ2-2
V gene: TRBV7-3
clone size: .
D gene: .
CDR3 DNA: TGTGCCAGCAGAAGGGGCGTAGGCGGGGAGCTGTTTTTT
CDR3 protein: CASRRGVGGELFF

J gene: TRBJ1-1
V gene: TRBV10-3
clone size: few
D gene: TRBD1
CDR3 DNA: TGTGCCATCAGTCCAGACAGGGCGAACACTGAAGCTTTCTTT
CDR3 protein: CAISPDRANTEAFF

J gene: TRBJ1-3
V gene: TRBV7-2
clone size: .
D gene: .
CDR3 DNA: TGTGCCAGCAGCCCCAGGGGATCTGGAAACACCATATATTTT
CDR3 protein: CASSPRGSGNTIYF

J gene: TRBJ1-1
V gene: TRBV28
clone size: .
D gene: TRBD1
CDR3 DNA: TGTGCCAGCAGTGGCCGGGACAGTCGTTTCCAAGCTTTCTTT
CDR3 protein: CASSGRDSRFQAFF

J gene: TRBJ2-1
V gene: TRBV2
clone size: .
D gene: .
CDR3 DNA: TGTGCCAGCAGTGGACAGACCATGGGCATCAATGAGCAGTTCTTC
CDR3 protein: CASSGQTMGINEQFF

J gene: TRBJ2-5
V gene: TRBV4-1
clone size: .
D gene: TRBD1
CDR3 DNA: TGCGCCAGCAGCCGTAACCCAGGGGGAGACGAGACCCAGTACTTC
CDR3 protein: CASSRNPGGDETQYF

J gene: TRBJ2-1
V gene: TRBV10-1
clone size: .
D gene: TRBD2
CDR3 DNA: TGCGCCAGCAGTCCGGGACTAGCGGACAGCTCCTACAATGAGCAGTTCTTC
CDR3 protein: CASSPGLADSSYNEQFF

J gene: TRBJ2-7
V gene: TRBV21-1
clone size: .
D gene: .
CDR3 DNA: TGTGCCAGCAGCAATAGATGGGGCATCACGGCCTGCGAGCAGTACTTC
CDR3 protein: CASSNRWGITACEQYF

J gene: TRBJ1-1
V gene: TRBV6-4
clone size: .
D gene: .
CDR3 DNA: TGTGCCAGCAGTCAGGGGCGAAACACTGAAGCTTTCTTT
CDR3 protein: CASSQGRNTEAFF

J gene: TRBJ1-5
V gene: TRBV28
clone size: .
D gene: TRBD1
CDR3 DNA: TGTGCCAGCAGTTTATGGGCAGGGGGGACCCATAGCAATCAGCCCCAGCATTTT
CDR3 protein: CASSLWAGGTHSNQPQHF

J gene: TRBJ2-3
V gene: TRBV6-2/TRBV6-3
clone size: .
D gene: TRBD2
CDR3 DNA: TGTGCCAGCAGTTACGCAGGACTAGCGGGAGGACCCTCCACAGATACGCAGTATTTT
CDR3 protein: CASSYAGLAGGPSTDTQYF

J gene: TRBJ1-1
V gene: TRBV10-3
clone size: .
D gene: .
CDR3 DNA: TGTGCCATTCGGGTAGGCACTGAAGCTTTCTTT
CDR3 protein: CAIRVGTEAFF

J gene: TRBJ1-4
V gene: TRBV28
clone size: .
D gene: TRBD1
CDR3 DNA: TGTGCCAGCAGTCTCCCGAATGACAGGGTTGTAGGGGAAAAACTGTTTTTT
CDR3 protein: CASSLPNDRVVGEKLFF

J gene: TRBJ2-5
V gene: TRBV28
clone size: .
D gene: .
CDR3 DNA: TGTGCCAGCAGTTTAATTTTTGGGGCAGCCGAAACCTTCCAAGAGACCCAGTACTTC
CDR3 protein: CASSLIFGAAETFQETQYF

J gene: TRBJ2-7
V gene: TRBV28
clone size: .
D gene: TRBD1
CDR3 DNA: TGTGCCAGCAGTTCAGGGGGCGCCCCCTACGAGCAGTACTTC
CDR3 protein: CASSSGGAPYEQYF

J gene: TRBJ1-5
V gene: TRBV12-5
clone size: .
D gene: TRBD1
CDR3 DNA: TGTGCTAGTGGGACAGGGGTGAGCAATCAGCCCCAGCATTTT
CDR3 protein: CASGTGVSNQPQHF

J gene: TRBJ1-2
V gene: TRBV4-3
clone size: .
D gene: .
CDR3 DNA: TGCGCCAGCAGCCAAGGGCAGGGATCCCCCTATGGCTACACCTTC
CDR3 protein: CASSQGQGSPYGYTF

J gene: TRBJ2-5
V gene: TRBV28
clone size: .
D gene: TRBD1
CDR3 DNA: TGTGCCAGCAGTTTAGGGACAGGGTGGGAGACCCAGTACTTC
CDR3 protein: CASSLGTGWETQYF

J gene: TRBJ2-1
V gene: TRBV7-3
clone size: .
D gene: .
CDR3 DNA: TGTGCCAGCAGCGGGGGACTTTTGAATGAGCAGTTCTTC
CDR3 protein: CASSGGLLNEQFF

J gene: TRBJ2-7
V gene: TRBV28
clone size: .
D gene: .
CDR3 DNA: TGTGCCAGCAACAGGGGAGGAGGAGTTAACTGGTACTTC
CDR3 protein: CASNRGGGVNWYF

J gene: TRBJ1-6
V gene: TRBV30
clone size: once
D gene: TRBD1
CDR3 DNA: TGTGCCTGGAGTACGACCCCGAGGACAGGGTATAATTCACCCCTCCACTTT
CDR3 protein: CAWSTTPRTGYNSPLHF

J gene: TRBJ1-1
V gene: TRBV5-8
clone size: .
D gene: .
CDR3 DNA: TGTGCCAGCAGCCCCAAGGGGTATACGGGAGGTGAAGCTTTCTTT
CDR3 protein: CASSPKGYTGGEAFF

J gene: TRBJ2-3
V gene: TRBV18
clone size: .
D gene: .
CDR3 DNA: TGTGCCAGCTCACCGTCCCTCACAGATACGCAGTATTTT
CDR3 protein: CASSPSLTDTQYF

J gene: TRBJ2-7
V gene: TRBV11-2
clone size: .
D gene: .
CDR3 DNA: TGTGCCAGCAGCTTAGTGGGGGCGCATTACGAGCAGTACTTC
CDR3 protein: CASSLVGAHYEQYF

J gene: TRBJ2-5
V gene: TRBV12-3/TRBV12-4
clone size: .
D gene: TRBD2
CDR3 DNA: TGTGCCAGCACCCTAGCGGGAAAAGAGACCCAGTACTTC
CDR3 protein: CASTLAGKETQYF

J gene: TRBJ2-7
V gene: TRBV5-1
clone size: .
D gene: TRBD2
CDR3 DNA: TGCGCCAGCAGCATGGGACTAGCGGGAGTTCGCGAGCAGTACTTC
CDR3 protein: CASSMGLAGVREQYF

J gene: TRBJ2-1
V gene: TRBV24-1
clone size: .
D gene: TRBD2
CDR3 DNA: TGTGCCACCGAGCGGACTAGCGGGAGCCTCTCCTACAATGAGCAGTTCTTC
CDR3 protein: CATERTSGSLSYNEQFF

J gene: TRBJ2-2
V gene: TRBV7-6
clone size: once
D gene: TRBD2
CDR3 DNA: TGTGCCAGCAGCTTAGTGACCGGGAGGACCGGGGAGCTGTTTTTT
CDR3 protein: CASSLVTGRTGELFF

J gene: TRBJ1-5
V gene: TRBV7-2
clone size: .
D gene: .
CDR3 DNA: TGTGCCAGCAGCTTAGAGGTGACACATTACAATCAGCCCCAGCATTTT
CDR3 protein: CASSLEVTHYNQPQHF

J gene: TRBJ2-7
V gene: TRBV19
clone size: .
D gene: TRBD2
CDR3 DNA: TGTGCCAGTAGTATTATTGCGGGAGGGTACTACGAGCAGTACTTC
CDR3 protein: CASSIIAGGYYEQYF

J gene: TRBJ2-2
V gene: TRBV2
clone size: .
D gene: .
CDR3 DNA: TGTGCCAGCAGAACCGGGGGCACCGGGGAGCTGTTTTTT
CDR3 protein: CASRTGGTGELFF

J gene: TRBJ1-5
V gene: TRBV27
clone size: .
D gene: .
CDR3 DNA: TGTGCCAGCAGTTTAGGAGCGGGGCCCAATCAGCCCCAGCATTTT
CDR3 protein: CASSLGAGPNQPQHF

J gene: TRBJ1-1
V gene: TRBV2
clone size: .
D gene: .
CDR3 DNA: TGTGCCAGCAGTCCCCGGACAGTGCTGAACACTGAAGCTTTCTTT
CDR3 protein: CASSPRTVLNTEAFF